A selection of T cell receptor beta chains follows, all from one sample in a study of blood T cells in healthy people across ages. A single record per CDR3 protein comes from TCRdb applying MiXCR to the 5' RACE reads. Counted here are some 700,000 distinct CDR3 sequences, roughly 41% occurring once; the ten biggest clones make up roughly 20%. What was sequenced was blood. Source of these receptors: a woman aged 55-69 years in good health. Each CDR3 is given with its conserved first and last residue. Fields, in order: J gene, clone size, D gene, V gene, CDR3 protein, CDR3 DNA. The D gene is left open where the match is weak. Size values are once, few and many counts, or a class for expanded clones, and some rows have none.

TRBJ2-7,few,-,TRBV28,CATEGGRLTYEQYF,TGTGCCACCGAGGGCGGCCGGCTTACCTACGAGCAGTACTTC
TRBJ2-7,-,-,TRBV12-5,CASGLVLVGGLYEQYF,TGTGCTAGTGGTTTGGTACTGGTGGGGGGGCTCTACGAGCAGTACTTC
TRBJ2-1,-,TRBD2,TRBV9,CASSVASGGRSSYNEQFF,TGTGCCAGCAGCGTAGCTAGCGGGGGCCGTTCGTCTTACAATGAGCAGTTCTTC
TRBJ2-4,-,TRBD2,TRBV18,CASSPRSGASWATKNIQYF,TGTGCCAGCTCACCACGGAGCGGGGCCAGCTGGGCGACCAAAAACATTCAGTACTTC
TRBJ2-7,-,-,TRBV27,CASRGVSSHEQYF,TGTGCCAGCAGAGGGGTGAGCTCCCACGAGCAGTACTTC
TRBJ2-1,-,TRBD2,TRBV9,CASSVSGGPSSYNEQFF,TGTGCCAGCAGCGTTAGCGGGGGCCCGAGCTCCTACAATGAGCAGTTCTTC
TRBJ2-4,-,TRBD1,TRBV10-3,CAISVGRDREQYF,TGTGCCATCAGTGTTGGCAGGGACAGGGAGCAGTACTTC
TRBJ1-2,-,-,TRBV9,CASSVYASTYGYTF,TGTGCCAGCAGCGTATACGCGTCGACCTATGGCTACACCTTC
TRBJ1-5,-,-,TRBV20-1,CSARQQVNQPQHF,TGCAGTGCTAGGCAACAGGTCAATCAGCCCCAGCATTTT
TRBJ2-7,-,-,TRBV6-1,CASSETPTSVYEQYF,TGTGCCAGCAGTGAAACCCCGACTAGTGTCTACGAGCAGTACTTC
TRBJ2-7,few,-,TRBV15,CATSLEQLSSYEQYF,TGTGCCACCAGCCTTGAACAGCTTAGCTCCTACGAGCAGTACTTC
TRBJ2-4,-,-,TRBV4-3,CASSQLIGAGPYEQYF,TGCGCCAGCAGCCAGTTGATTGGTGCGGGACCGTATGAGCAGTACTTC
TRBJ2-5,-,TRBD1,TRBV4-2,CASSRSGTGERGPYF,TGTGCCAGCAGCCGATCCGGGACAGGCGAAAGGGGGCCGTACTTC
TRBJ1-5,few,-,TRBV28,CASSLIGGLRQPQHF,TGTGCCAGCAGTTTAATTGGTGGGCTTCGACAGCCCCAGCATTTT
TRBJ2-2,-,-,TRBV18,CASSLDGELFF,TGTGCCAGCTCACTGGACGGGGAGCTGTTTTTT
TRBJ1-1,-,-,TRBV2,CASKLTSPDTEAFF,TGTGCCAGCAAACTTACAAGCCCCGACACTGAAGCTTTCTTT
TRBJ2-7,many,-,TRBV7-2,CASRDDTYEQYF,TGTGCCAGCAGGGACGACACCTACGAGCAGTACTTC
TRBJ1-1,-,-,TRBV13,CASSPRDGNTEAFF,TGTGCCAGCAGCCCAAGGGACGGGAACACTGAAGCTTTCTTT
TRBJ1-2,-,-,TRBV27,CASSAQGRTNYGYTF,TGTGCCAGCAGTGCCCAGGGACGAACTAACTATGGCTACACCTTC
TRBJ1-5,-,-,TRBV12-3/TRBV12-4,CASTLSNQPQHF,TGTGCCAGCACCCTCTCCAATCAGCCCCAGCATTTT
TRBJ1-4,-,-,TRBV29-1,CGVSETSGKLFF,TGCGGCGTTAGCGAGACCTCAGGAAAACTGTTTTTT
TRBJ1-5,few,TRBD1,TRBV29-1,CSAGQGTNQPQHF,TGCAGCGCCGGACAGGGGACGAATCAGCCCCAGCATTTT
TRBJ1-2,-,-,TRBV5-1,CASSSQGLGLEPRTYTF,TGCGCCAGCAGCAGCCAGGGGTTGGGACTGGAACCACGTACCTACACCTTC
TRBJ1-2,once,-,TRBV5-6,CASSLRPDYGYTF,TGTGCCAGCAGCCTCCGCCCCGACTATGGCTACACCTTC
TRBJ2-3,-,-,TRBV5-6,CASSLVSNTQYF,TGTGCCAGCAGCTTGGTGTCGAATACGCAGTATTTT
TRBJ2-2,-,-,TRBV3-1,CASSHSINLNTGELFF,TGTGCCAGCAGCCACTCTATCAACTTGAACACCGGGGAGCTGTTTTTT
TRBJ1-1,few,TRBD1,TRBV7-3,CASSLIGQGDSEAFF,TGTGCCAGCAGCTTAATAGGTCAGGGGGATTCTGAAGCTTTCTTT
TRBJ2-7,many,TRBD2,TRBV7-2,CASSLEGSGRAYEQYF,TGTGCCAGCAGCTTAGAGGGTAGCGGGAGGGCATACGAGCAGTACTTC
TRBJ2-3,few,TRBD1,TRBV20-1,CSASPGQGLDTQYF,TGCAGTGCCTCACCGGGACAGGGATTAGATACGCAGTATTTT
TRBJ2-1,few,TRBD2,TRBV7-3,CASSLTTSGRGKQFF,TGTGCCAGCAGCTTAACTACTAGCGGGAGGGGGAAGCAGTTCTTC
TRBJ1-2,-,-,TRBV6-1,CASSEMGRRGYTF,TGTGCCAGCAGCGAGATGGGCCGACGGGGCTACACCTTC
TRBJ2-1,-,-,TRBV7-9,CASSLGGKWVKFF,TGTGCCAGCAGCTTAGGGGGGAAGTGGGTTAAGTTCTTC
TRBJ2-7,-,-,TRBV4-1,CASSLFLSGHEQYF,TGCGCCAGCAGCCTCTTCCTGAGCGGCCACGAGCAGTACTTC
TRBJ2-3,few,TRBD1,TRBV14,CASSQLPGQGTDTQYF,TGTGCCAGCAGCCAGCTACCGGGACAGGGAACAGATACGCAGTATTTT
TRBJ2-5,many,-,TRBV5-1,CASSLAGRDQETQYF,TGCGCCAGCAGCTTGGCCGGCAGGGACCAAGAGACCCAGTACTTC
TRBJ2-1,few,TRBD2,TRBV7-2,CASSLVGGRDNEQFF,TGTGCCAGCAGCTTAGTAGGTGGGAGGGATAATGAGCAGTTCTTC
TRBJ1-1,-,-,TRBV5-1,CASSPLSQGNTEAFF,TGCGCCAGCAGCCCATTATCCCAGGGGAACACTGAAGCTTTCTTT
TRBJ2-2,-,-,TRBV18,CASSPSGVPNTGELFF,TGTGCCAGCTCACCTTCGGGAGTTCCCAACACCGGGGAGCTGTTTTTT
TRBJ2-6,many,-,TRBV24-1,CATSDSRGANVLTF,TGTGCCACCAGTGATTCTCGGGGGGCGAACGTCCTGACTTTC
TRBJ1-5,-,TRBD1,TRBV28,CASVWGQGRNQPQHF,TGTGCCAGCGTCTGGGGACAGGGCCGGAATCAGCCCCAGCATTTT
TRBJ2-7,few,-,TRBV10-3,CAISESGAAYEQYF,TGTGCCATCAGTGAGTCGGGCGCCGCCTACGAGCAGTACTTC
TRBJ2-4,-,-,TRBV12-3/TRBV12-4,CASSVTESKNIQYF,TGTGCCAGCAGTGTAACCGAGTCCAAAAACATTCAGTACTTC
TRBJ1-6,-,-,TRBV3-1,CASSHFRDNSPLHF,TGTGCCAGCAGCCACTTTAGGGATAATTCACCCCTCCACTTT
TRBJ1-5,few,-,TRBV20-1,CSARDYSSNQPQHF,TGCAGTGCTAGAGATTATTCAAGCAATCAGCCCCAGCATTTT
TRBJ2-5,many,-,TRBV7-2,CASSLIENVKETQYF,TGTGCCAGCAGCTTAATCGAGAACGTTAAAGAGACCCAGTACTTC
TRBJ2-1,-,TRBD1,TRBV15,CATSRATGDEQFF,TGTGCCACCAGCAGAGCTACAGGGGATGAGCAGTTCTTC
TRBJ2-1,-,TRBD1,TRBV6-2/TRBV6-3,CASSAPGTVSVEQFF,TGTGCCAGCAGTGCCCCCGGGACAGTCTCAGTTGAGCAGTTCTTC
TRBJ2-1,many,-,TRBV13,CASSLVRTGGNEQFF,TGTGCCAGCAGCTTAGTCAGGACGGGTGGAAATGAGCAGTTCTTC
TRBJ1-1,-,-,TRBV5-5,CASSLAWWGTEAFF,TGTGCCAGCAGCTTGGCTTGGTGGGGGACTGAAGCTTTCTTT
TRBJ2-7,-,-,TRBV25-1,CASSNHGGTYEQYF,TGTGCCAGCAGTAACCATGGGGGAACCTACGAGCAGTACTTC
TRBJ1-2,few,-,TRBV2,CASRPDYGYTF,TGTGCCAGCAGGCCAGACTATGGCTACACCTTC
TRBJ2-1,few,TRBD2,TRBV12-3/TRBV12-4,CASTAGLAVNEQFF,TGTGCCAGCACCGCCGGACTAGCGGTAAATGAGCAGTTCTTC
TRBJ2-7,-,-,TRBV6-1,CASSVGTPGYYEQYF,TGTGCCAGCAGTGTTGGGACCCCGGGCTACTACGAGCAGTACTTC
TRBJ2-7,few,-,TRBV7-2,CASSPARNEQYF,TGTGCCAGCAGCCCCGCGAGAAATGAGCAGTACTTC
TRBJ1-1,-,-,TRBV7-6,CASSVRYNTEAFF,TGTGCCAGCAGCGTCAGATATAACACTGAAGCTTTCTTT
TRBJ2-3,-,-,TRBV7-9,CASRQRGATSTDTQYF,TGTGCCAGCAGACAAAGGGGGGCTACTAGCACAGATACGCAGTATTTT
TRBJ2-1,few,-,TRBV27,CASASAGTHNEQFF,TGTGCCAGCGCCTCGGCCGGGACACACAATGAGCAGTTCTTC
TRBJ1-2,-,-,TRBV3-1,CASGLRHSAGAQDGYTF,TGTGCCAGCGGCCTCAGGCACAGCGCAGGGGCGCAGGATGGCTACACCTTC
TRBJ1-1,-,-,TRBV12-3/TRBV12-4,CASNLMGGLTEAFF,TGTGCCAGTAACTTAATGGGAGGGCTGACTGAAGCTTTCTTT